The rows below give T cell receptor beta chains drawn from one sample of a study of shared clonotypes between healthy human individuals. Clones were sequenced by immunoSEQ multiplex PCR, and TCRdb holds only the in-frame ones, with some missing. The top ten clones hold roughly 0.56% of a sample with 800,000 to 1,200,000 clones, roughly 74% of them seen once. The sequencing input was memory CD4+ T cells from PBMCs. These receptors were taken from a man aged 18 to 29 in good health. Some clones in this sample may be carry-over from other donors' samples. Each CDR3 is given with its conserved first and last residue. The order of the fields is V gene, J gene, D gene, clone size, CDR3 protein. A D gene is named only where the DNA matches it firmly. The size entry is marked missing in some rows and otherwise reads once, few, many or a size class.

>TRBV5-1|TRBJ2-7|TRBD1|.
CASSRTGGESYEQYF
>TRBV5-1|TRBJ2-3|.|.
CASSLALTGSWDTQYF
>TRBV7-9|TRBJ2-5|TRBD2|.
CASSASPGLAEGGETQYF
>TRBV18|TRBJ1-4|TRBD1|.
CASSPPGTGNEKLFF
>TRBV28|TRBJ1-2|.|.
CASTTAYGYTF
>TRBV7-2|TRBJ2-1|TRBD1|once
CASSSTGTVHEQFF
>TRBV29-1|TRBJ1-2|.|.
CSVEAGPGLRGYTF
>TRBV7-3|TRBJ1-1|TRBD1|.
CASSATGGSEAFF
>TRBV6-4|TRBJ2-7|.|.
CASSPAPTHTHYEQYF
>TRBV2|TRBJ2-7|.|.
CASSTRPSNEQYF
>TRBV4-1|TRBJ2-5|TRBD1|.
CASSQGDRATIRETQYF
>TRBV5-6|TRBJ2-6|TRBD2|.
CASSLGTSGRGPGANVLTF
>TRBV7-2|TRBJ2-3|.|.
CASSRSTDTQYF
>TRBV9|TRBJ2-7|.|once
CAPPGCGAYEQYF
>TRBV27|TRBJ2-4|.|few
CASSPLGLQNIQYF
>TRBV11-2|TRBJ1-2|.|.
CASSLEAGGYTF
>TRBV2|TRBJ2-5|.|.
CASSVVETQYF
>TRBV4-1|TRBJ2-3|.|few
CAFKRSTDTQYF
>TRBV28|TRBJ2-3|.|.
CASRASKDTQYF
>TRBV7-7|TRBJ2-1|.|few
CASSLLSASTYNEQFF
>TRBV5-4|TRBJ2-1|.|.
CASSPGVAYNEQFF
>TRBV6-5|TRBJ1-3|.|.
CASSSRRDGNTIYF
>TRBV29-1|TRBJ2-3|TRBD2|.
CSAVRSSGPTTDTQYF
>TRBV10-3|TRBJ1-2|.|.
CAIRPEPAYGYTF
>TRBV27|TRBJ1-5|.|.
CASSPGWSNQPQHF
>TRBV6-6|TRBJ1-1|TRBD1|once
CASSYSGGRTGSFF
>TRBV4-2|TRBJ1-5|TRBD1|.
CASSPEGQVDQPQHF
>TRBV11-2|TRBJ1-2|.|.
CASSFRREDGYTF
>TRBV2|TRBJ2-7|TRBD2|.
CASSRLADYYEQYF
>TRBV2|TRBJ2-7|.|.
CASNPGRNAYEQYF
>TRBV19|TRBJ1-3|TRBD1|.
CASTLTGVNTIYF
>TRBV28|TRBJ1-5|.|few
CASSLLGQQNQPQHF
>TRBV5-1|TRBJ2-7|TRBD1|.
CASSLGGQGFYEQYF
>TRBV4-2|TRBJ2-1|TRBD2|.
CASSQGLALFYNEQFF
>TRBV7-9|TRBJ1-1|.|few
CASSLGRSNGTEAFF
>TRBV29-1|TRBJ1-1|TRBD1|few
CSVADRGLNTEAFF
>TRBV19|TRBJ2-1|.|.
CASSHIAPDEQFF
>TRBV28|TRBJ2-7|TRBD1|.
CASSSIATGGRYEQYF
>TRBV2|TRBJ2-6|.|.
CASLNHQAGANVLTF
>TRBV28|TRBJ2-5|TRBD1|.
CASRPTDRDGSRETQYF
>TRBV5-4|TRBJ1-2|TRBD1|.
CASSRNEGGGYTF
>TRBV6-1|TRBJ1-5|TRBD1|few
CASSPRGQDQPQHF
>TRBV19|TRBJ2-7|TRBD2|.
CASTGTSGSYEQYF
>TRBV4-2|TRBJ2-3|TRBD2|.
CASSQEGGRGADTQYF
>TRBV6-5|TRBJ2-5|.|.
CASRFGPRETQYF
>TRBV6-5|TRBJ2-6|.|.
CASSQGSGANVLTF